This T cell receptor (beta chain) stems from a study of STAT5B mutations in CD4+ large granular lymphocyte leukemia. Study outcomes and limitations: Main leukemic clonotypes were patient-specific, but about 25% appeared at low frequency elsewhere. Top patient clones used TRBV06 genes more often: 8/27 versus 2/35 in controls. Without HLA matching, higher CD4+ than CD8+ T-LGLL clonality could reflect small sample size.

Notes on this clone: The antigen remains undetermined.

The CDR3 sequence is 15 residues long. The germline V gene encodes CDR1 SGHTA and CDR2 FQGNSA. With 4 bases clipped from V and 7 bases from J, the junction kept 5 bases outside the gene matches. Method: immunoSEQ multiplex PCR; TCRdb's copy keeps in-frame clones and lacks some. The sample records some 41,000 clones, about four fifths being singletons. The genes are TRBV7-2 and TRBJ2-1; 12 bases line up with TRBD2. Sequenced input: CD4+ T cells from blood buffy coats. This TCR derives from a human donor in good health. The CDR3 nucleotides are TGTGCCAGCAGCTCACTAGCGGGGGGAAGGAATGAGCAGTTCTTC. Protein: CASSSLAGGRNEQFF.